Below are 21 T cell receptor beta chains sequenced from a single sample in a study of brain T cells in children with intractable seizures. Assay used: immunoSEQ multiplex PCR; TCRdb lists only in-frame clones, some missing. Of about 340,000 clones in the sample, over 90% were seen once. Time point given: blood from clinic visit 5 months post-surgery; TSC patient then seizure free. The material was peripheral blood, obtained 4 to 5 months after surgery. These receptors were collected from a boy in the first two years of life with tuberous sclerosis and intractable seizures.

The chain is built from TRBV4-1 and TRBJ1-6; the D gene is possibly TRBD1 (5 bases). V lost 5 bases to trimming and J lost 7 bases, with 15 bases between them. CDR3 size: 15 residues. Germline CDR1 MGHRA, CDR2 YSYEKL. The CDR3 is CASSERGEVNSPLHF. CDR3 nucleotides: TGCGCCAGCAGCGAAAGGGGAGAAGTGAATTCACCCCTCCACTTT.

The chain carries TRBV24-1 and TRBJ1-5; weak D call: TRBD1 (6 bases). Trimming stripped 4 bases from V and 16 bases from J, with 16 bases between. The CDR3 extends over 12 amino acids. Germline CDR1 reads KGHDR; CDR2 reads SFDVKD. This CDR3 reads CATSDPGQRHHF. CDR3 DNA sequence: TGTGCCACCAGTGACCCCGGACAGAGGCACCATTTT.

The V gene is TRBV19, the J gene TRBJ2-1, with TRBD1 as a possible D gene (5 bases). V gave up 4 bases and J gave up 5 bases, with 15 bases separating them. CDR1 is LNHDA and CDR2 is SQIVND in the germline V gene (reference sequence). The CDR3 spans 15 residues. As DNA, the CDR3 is TGTGCCAGTAGTACAGGACAACGGCACAACAATGAGCAGTTCTTC. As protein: CASSTGQRHNNEQFF. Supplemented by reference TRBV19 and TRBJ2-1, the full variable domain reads DGGITQSPKYLFRKEGQNVTLSCEQNLNHDAMYWYRQDPGQGLRLIYYSQIVNDFQKGDIAEGYSVSREKKESFPLTVTSAQKNPTAFYLCASSTGQRHNNEQFFGPGTRLTVL.

CDR3 bases: TGTGCCAGCTGGACAGGGCTCTCCTACGAGCAGTACTTC. Translated, it gives CASWTGLSYEQYF. V and J are TRBV6-5 and TRBJ2-7; 8 bases line up with TRBD1. Germline CDR1 reads MNHEY; CDR2 reads SVGAGI. This CDR3 is 13 amino acids long. The junction had 3 bases not matched to a gene; V was cut back by 8 bases and J by 0 bases.

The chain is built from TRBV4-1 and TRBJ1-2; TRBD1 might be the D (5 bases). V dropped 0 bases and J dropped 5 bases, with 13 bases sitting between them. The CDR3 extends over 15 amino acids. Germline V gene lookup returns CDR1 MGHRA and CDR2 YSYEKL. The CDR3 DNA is TGCGCCAGCAGCCAAGATTGGGGGTCGGGGTATGGCTACACCTTC. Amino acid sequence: CASSQDWGSGYGYTF.

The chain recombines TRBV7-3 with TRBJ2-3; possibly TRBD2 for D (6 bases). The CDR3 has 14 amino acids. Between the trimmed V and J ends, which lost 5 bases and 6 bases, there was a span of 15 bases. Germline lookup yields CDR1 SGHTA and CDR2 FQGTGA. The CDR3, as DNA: TGTGCCAGCAGCCGGGGCGGGGAGGCGGATACGCAGTATTTT. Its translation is CASSRGGEADTQYF.

This CDR3 is CASTQGTHEQYF. In nucleotides, the CDR3 is TGTGCCAGCACCCAGGGAACGCACGAGCAGTACTTC. The V gene is TRBV13, the J gene TRBJ2-7, with D tentatively TRBD1 (5 bases). The V and J ends lost 7 bases and 5 bases respectively, with 12 bases between them. Germline-derived CDR1 and CDR2 are PRHDT and FYEKMQ (reference sequence). The CDR3 runs to 12 residues.

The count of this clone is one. The CDR3, as DNA: TGTGCCAGCACCCTTGGTGACAGAGACTACGAGCAGTACTTC. This codes for CASTLGDRDYEQYF. The chain joins TRBV7-2 to TRBJ2-7, with D tentatively TRBD1 (5 bases). This CDR3 has 14 residues. Germline lookup yields CDR1 SGHTA and CDR2 FQGNSA. V was trimmed by 7 bases and J by 3 bases, leaving 16 bases between them.

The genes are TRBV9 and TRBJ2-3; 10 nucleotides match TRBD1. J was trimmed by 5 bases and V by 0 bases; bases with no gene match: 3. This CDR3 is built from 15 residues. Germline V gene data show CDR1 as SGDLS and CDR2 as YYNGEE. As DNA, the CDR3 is TGTGCCAGCAGCGTAGAGGGACAGGGGAGAGATACGCAGTATTTT. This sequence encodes CASSVEGQGRDTQYF.

The CDR3 sequence: CASSLLATASTDTQYF. The CDR3 DNA reads TGTGCCAGCAGCCTACTAGCGACAGCTAGCACAGATACGCAGTATTTT. V gene TRBV5-4 combines with J gene TRBJ2-3; 7 bases match TRBD2. J lost 0 bases, V lost 4 bases, and 8 bases had no gene match. The CDR3 consists of 16 residues. The germline gives CDR1 SGHNT, CDR2 YYREEE (reference sequence).

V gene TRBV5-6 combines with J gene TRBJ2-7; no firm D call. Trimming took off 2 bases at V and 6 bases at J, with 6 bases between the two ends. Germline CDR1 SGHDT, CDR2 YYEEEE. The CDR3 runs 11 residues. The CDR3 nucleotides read TGTGCCAGCAGCTTCAGACGCGAGCAGTACTTC. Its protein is CASSFRREQYF. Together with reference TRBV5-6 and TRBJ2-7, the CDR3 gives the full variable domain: DAGVTQSPTHLIKTRGQQVTLRCSPKSGHDTVSWYQQALGQGPQFIFQYYEEEERQRGNFPDRFSGHQFPNYSSELNVNALLLGDSALYLCASSFRREQYFGPGTRLTVT.

As DNA, the CDR3 is TGTGCCAGTAGTTCACCGGGACGGAATTTCTACGAGCAGTACTTC. Protein sequence: CASSSPGRNFYEQYF. V gene TRBV19 combines with J gene TRBJ2-7; D might be TRBD1 or TRBD2, each matching 5 bases. CDR1 LNHDA and CDR2 SQIVND come from the germline V gene (reference sequence). This CDR3 is built from 15 residues. V lost 5 bases, J lost 3 bases, and 17 bases lay in between. Drawing the rest from reference TRBV19 and TRBJ2-7, the complete variable domain is DGGITQSPKYLFRKEGQNVTLSCEQNLNHDAMYWYRQDPGQGLRLIYYSQIVNDFQKGDIAEGYSVSREKKESFPLTVTSAQKNPTAFYLCASSSPGRNFYEQYFGPGTRLTVT.

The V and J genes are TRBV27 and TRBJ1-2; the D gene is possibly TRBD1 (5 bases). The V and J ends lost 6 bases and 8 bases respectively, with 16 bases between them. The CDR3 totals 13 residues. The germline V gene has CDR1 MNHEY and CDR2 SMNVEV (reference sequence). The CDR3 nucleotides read TGTGCCAGCAGACGAGACGGGGCCCAAGGCTACACCTTC. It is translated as CASRRDGAQGYTF.

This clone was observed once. The CDR3: CASSWADSLSGNTIYF. The CDR3 region has the DNA TGTGCCAGCAGCTGGGCTGACAGTCTCTCTGGAAACACCATATATTTT. V and J are TRBV7-9 and TRBJ1-3; D possibly corresponds to TRBD1 (5 bases). The CDR3 is 16 amino acids. Germline V gene data show CDR1 as SEHNR and CDR2 as FQNEAQ (reference sequence). With 4 bases removed from V and 0 bases from J, the gap between germline ends came to 13 bases.

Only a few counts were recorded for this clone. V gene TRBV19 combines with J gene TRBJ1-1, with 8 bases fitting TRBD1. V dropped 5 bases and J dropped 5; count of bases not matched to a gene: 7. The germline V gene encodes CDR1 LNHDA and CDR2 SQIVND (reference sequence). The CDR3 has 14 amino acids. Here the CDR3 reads CASSDQGASTEAFF. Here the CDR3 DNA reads TGTGCCAGTAGTGACCAGGGGGCGAGTACTGAAGCTTTCTTT.

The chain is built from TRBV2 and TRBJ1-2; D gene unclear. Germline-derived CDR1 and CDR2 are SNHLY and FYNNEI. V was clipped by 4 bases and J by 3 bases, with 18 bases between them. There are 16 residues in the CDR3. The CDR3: CASSGDEYESYYGYTF. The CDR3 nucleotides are TGTGCCAGCAGTGGAGACGAGTATGAATCATACTATGGCTACACCTTC.

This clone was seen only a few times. Here the CDR3 reads CASSLGLSQPQHF. The CDR3 DNA reads TGTGCCAGCAGCTTGGGGCTCAGTCAGCCCCAGCATTTT. V and J are TRBV5-6 and TRBJ1-5, with D unresolved. The CDR3 is 13 amino acids. V shed 0 bases and J shed 6 bases, with 7 bases lying between them. Germline CDR1 and CDR2: SGHDT and YYEEEE.

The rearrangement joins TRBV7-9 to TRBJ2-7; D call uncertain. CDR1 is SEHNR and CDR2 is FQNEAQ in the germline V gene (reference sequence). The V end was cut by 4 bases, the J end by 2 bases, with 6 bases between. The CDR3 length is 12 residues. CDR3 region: CASSSVPYEQYF. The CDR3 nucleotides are TGTGCCAGCAGCTCAGTCCCCTACGAGCAGTACTTC.

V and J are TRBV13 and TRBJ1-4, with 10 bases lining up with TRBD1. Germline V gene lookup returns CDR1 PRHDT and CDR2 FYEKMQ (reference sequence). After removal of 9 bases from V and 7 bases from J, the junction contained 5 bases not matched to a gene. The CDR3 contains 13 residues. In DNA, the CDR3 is TGTGCCAGTTCCCGGGACAGGGGTGAAAAACTGTTTTTT. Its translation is CASSRDRGEKLFF.

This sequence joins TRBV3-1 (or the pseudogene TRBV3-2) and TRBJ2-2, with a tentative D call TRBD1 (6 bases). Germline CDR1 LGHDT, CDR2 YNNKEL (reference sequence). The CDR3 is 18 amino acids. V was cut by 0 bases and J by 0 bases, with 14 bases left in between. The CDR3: CASSQEFLTGSNTGELFF. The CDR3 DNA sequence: TGTGCCAGCAGCCAAGAATTCCTGACAGGTTCGAACACCGGGGAGCTGTTTTTT.

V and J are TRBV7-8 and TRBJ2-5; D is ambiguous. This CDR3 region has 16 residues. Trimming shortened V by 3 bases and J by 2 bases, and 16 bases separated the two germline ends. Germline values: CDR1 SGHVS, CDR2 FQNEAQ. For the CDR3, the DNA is TGTGCCAGCAGCTTCTTCGGGTACAGAGGTCAAGAGACCCAGTACTTC. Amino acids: CASSFFGYRGQETQYF.